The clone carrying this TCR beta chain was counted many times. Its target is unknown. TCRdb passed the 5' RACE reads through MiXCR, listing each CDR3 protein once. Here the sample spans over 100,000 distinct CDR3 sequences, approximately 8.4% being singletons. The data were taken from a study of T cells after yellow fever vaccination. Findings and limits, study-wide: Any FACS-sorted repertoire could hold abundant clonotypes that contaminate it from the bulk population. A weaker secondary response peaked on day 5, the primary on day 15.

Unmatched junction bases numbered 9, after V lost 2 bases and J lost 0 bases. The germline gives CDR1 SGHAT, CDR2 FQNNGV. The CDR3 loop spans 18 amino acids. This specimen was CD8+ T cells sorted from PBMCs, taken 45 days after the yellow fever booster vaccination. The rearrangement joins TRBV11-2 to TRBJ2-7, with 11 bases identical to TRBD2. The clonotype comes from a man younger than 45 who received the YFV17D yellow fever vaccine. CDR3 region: CASSLNGVLAGDSYEQYF. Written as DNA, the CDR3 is TGTGCCAGCAGCTTAAACGGGGTACTAGCGGGAGACTCCTACGAGCAGTACTTC.